This T cell receptor (beta chain) was captured in a study of metastatic and nonmetastatic thyroid tumors. TCRdb called clones again from the PCR reads with MiXCR. This table has under 45,000 clones, less than 20% appearing once. Nobody among the patients had been given any treatment before thyroid surgery. Points on this clone: The antigen remains unidentified. Its ends do not fully match the called genes, so a read error is possible.

Germline V gives CDR1 SGDLS, CDR2 YYNGEE. The CDR3 consists of 14 residues. Findings of the study overall: Malignant tumors reportedly showed significantly higher TCR beta diversity than benign nodules in both blood and tumor.

The receptor was isolated from a female donor with papillary thyroid cancer or a benign thyroid nodule (not recorded which). Some clones in this sample may be carry-over from other donors' samples. The chain links TRBV9 to TRBJ1-2; D remains ambiguous. Sample: tumor tissue. CDR3 region: CASSAMVQAYCYTF. CDR3 sequence (DNA): TGTGCCAGCAGCGCCATGGTGCAGGCCTATTGCTACACCTTC.